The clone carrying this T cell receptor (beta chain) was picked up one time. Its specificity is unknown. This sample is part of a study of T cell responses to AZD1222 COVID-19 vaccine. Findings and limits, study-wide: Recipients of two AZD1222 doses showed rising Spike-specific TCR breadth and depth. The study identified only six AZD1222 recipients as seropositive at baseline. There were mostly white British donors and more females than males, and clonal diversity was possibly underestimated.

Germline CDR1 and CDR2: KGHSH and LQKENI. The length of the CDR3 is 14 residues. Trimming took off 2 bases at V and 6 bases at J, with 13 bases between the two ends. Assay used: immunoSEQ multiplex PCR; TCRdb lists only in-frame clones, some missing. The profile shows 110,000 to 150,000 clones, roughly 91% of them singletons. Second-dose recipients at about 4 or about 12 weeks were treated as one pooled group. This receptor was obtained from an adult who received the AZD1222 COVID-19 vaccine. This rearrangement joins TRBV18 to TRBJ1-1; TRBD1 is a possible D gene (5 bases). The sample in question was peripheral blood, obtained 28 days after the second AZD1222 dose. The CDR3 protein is CASSPDSFIAEAFF. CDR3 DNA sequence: TGTGCCAGCTCACCAGACAGCTTCATTGCTGAAGCTTTCTTT.